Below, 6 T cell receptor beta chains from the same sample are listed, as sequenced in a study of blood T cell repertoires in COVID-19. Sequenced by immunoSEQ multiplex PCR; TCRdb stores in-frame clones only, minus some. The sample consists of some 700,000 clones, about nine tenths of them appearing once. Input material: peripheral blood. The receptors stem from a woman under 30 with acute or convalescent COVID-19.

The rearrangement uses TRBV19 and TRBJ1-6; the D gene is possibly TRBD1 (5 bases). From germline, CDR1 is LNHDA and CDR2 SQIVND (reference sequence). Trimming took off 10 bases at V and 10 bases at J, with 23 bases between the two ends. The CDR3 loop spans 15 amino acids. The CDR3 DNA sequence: TGTGCCACTACCGACACCGGGACTACCACCTCACCCCTCCACTTT. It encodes CATTDTGTTTSPLHF.

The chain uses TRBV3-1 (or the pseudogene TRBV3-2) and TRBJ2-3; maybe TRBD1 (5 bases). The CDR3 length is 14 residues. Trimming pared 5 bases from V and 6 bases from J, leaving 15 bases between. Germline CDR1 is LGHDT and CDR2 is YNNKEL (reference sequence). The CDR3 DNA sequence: TGTGCCAGCAGCGAAGGGGCAGGTAGGGATACGCAGTATTTT. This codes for CASSEGAGRDTQYF.

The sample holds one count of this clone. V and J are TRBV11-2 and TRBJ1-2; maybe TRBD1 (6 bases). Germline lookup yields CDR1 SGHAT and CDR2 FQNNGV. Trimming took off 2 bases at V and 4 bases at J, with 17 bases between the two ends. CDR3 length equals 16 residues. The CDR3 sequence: CASSLFINRAGYGYTF. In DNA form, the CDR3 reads TGTGCCAGCAGCTTATTTATCAACAGGGCTGGCTATGGCTACACCTTC.

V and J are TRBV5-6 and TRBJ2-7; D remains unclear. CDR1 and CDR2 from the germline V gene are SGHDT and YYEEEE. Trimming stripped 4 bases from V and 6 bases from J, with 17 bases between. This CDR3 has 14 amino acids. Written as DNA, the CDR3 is TGTGCCAGCAGCCCGGCAGGTGTTGGGTTCGAGCAGTACTTC. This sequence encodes CASSPAGVGFEQYF.

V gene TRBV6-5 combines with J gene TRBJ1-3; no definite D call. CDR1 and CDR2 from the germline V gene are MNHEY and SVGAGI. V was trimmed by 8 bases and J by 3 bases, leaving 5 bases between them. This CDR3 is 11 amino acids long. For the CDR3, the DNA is TGTGCCAGCCGGGTTGGAAACACCATATATTTT. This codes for CASRVGNTIYF.

The CDR3 region has the DNA TGTGCCAGCAGTTTCCCCGGCGCGAGGAATTCACCCCTCCACTTT. Translating gives CASSFPGARNSPLHF. The chain is built from TRBV6-6 and TRBJ1-6; D gene uncertain. CDR3 length equals 15 residues. Trimming took off 4 bases at V and 7 bases at J, with 14 bases between the two ends. The germline gives CDR1 MNHNY, CDR2 SVGAGI (reference sequence).